Described below is a single T cell receptor (beta chain) sequence and its context. This clonotype is deemed medium-sized (0.01 to 0.1%). Its antigen is currently not known. Base qualities are not recorded, but no much larger clone differs from it by a single base. This entry belongs to a study of CXCR3 chemokines and chemotherapy response in bladder cancer (dated by TCRdb to the early 2020s). The study in broad terms: The study examined whether intratumoral CXCR3 chemokine system activity predicted chemotherapy response in human bladder cancer.

Library method: PCR. The sequencing machine was an Illumina HiSeq 2500. TCRdb applied fastp at Q25 and MiXCR to the public reads, then kept only in-frame beta chains. Every distinct CDR3 protein forms one entry, paired with its most common genes and DNA. The table for this sample lists over 10,000 distinct CDR3 sequences; around an eighth of them were counted only once. The top ten clonotypes cover more than 25% of the sample. This sequence originates from a human donor with bladder cancer that did not respond to neoadjuvant chemotherapy. This specimen was acquired from a patient whose treatment included neoadjuvant chemotherapy.

The nucleotides read TGTGCCACGGACTGGGCAGGGGGCCGAGAGACCCAGTACTTC. The encoded protein is CATDWAGGRETQYF. The rearrangement combines TRBV6-1 with TRBJ2-5; TRBD1 lines up with 8 middle nucleotides. The CDR3 measures 14 amino acids from cysteine to phenylalanine. CDR3 DNA is the only sequence kept; it has 42 bases, read in frame from the first base. Relative to germline, V is missing 10 bases and J is missing 4 bases, with 11 bases of the junction outside any gene match. CDR1 and CDR2, looked up from the germline V gene, are MNHNS and SASEGT.